Below, 10 T cell receptor beta chains from the same sample are listed, as sequenced in a study of cytotoxic CD8 clonotypes in ibrutinib-treated CLL. Data came from immunoSEQ multiplex PCR; TCRdb stores just in-frame clones and leaves some out. The sample has just over 200,000 clones, roughly three quarters seen once. The material was PBMCs, obtained after 12 months of ibrutinib treatment. The origin of the receptors is a human donor with chronic lymphocytic leukemia.

In its sample, this clone was seen a few times. The rearrangement links TRBV5-1 to TRBJ2-5, with a weak D call TRBD1 (5 bases). Germline V gene sequence: CDR1 SGHRS, CDR2 YFSETQ. This CDR3 is built from 13 residues. Trimming took off 3 bases at V and 2 bases at J, with 8 bases between the two ends. Written as DNA, the CDR3 is TGCGCCAGCAGCTCTACAGGACAAGAGACCCAGTACTTC. Encoded protein: CASSSTGQETQYF.

The chain links TRBV12-5 to TRBJ1-2, with a tentative D call TRBD1 (6 bases). Germline V gene lookup returns CDR1 LGHNT and CDR2 FRNRAP. CDR3 size: 16 residues. Trimming left V 6 bases short and J 3 bases short, with 20 bases between. The chain's CDR3 is CASGRGATGAHYGYTF. The DNA for the CDR3 is TGTGCTAGTGGCCGGGGGGCGACAGGAGCCCACTATGGCTACACCTTC. The full variable domain, rest sourced from reference TRBV12-5 and TRBJ1-2, is DARVTQTPRHKVTEMGQEVTMRCQPILGHNTVFWYRQTMMQGLELLAYFRNRAPLDDSGMPKDRFSAEMPDATLATLKIQPSEPRDSAVYFCASGRGATGAHYGYTFGSGTRLTVV.

V gene TRBV6-1 combines with J gene TRBJ2-7; no clear D. With 2 bases removed from V and 3 bases from J, the gap between germline ends came to 8 bases. Germline-derived CDR1 and CDR2 are MNHNS and SASEGT. The CDR3 runs 13 residues. CDR3 amino acids: CASSEIGLYEQYF. The CDR3 DNA is TGTGCCAGCAGTGAAATCGGCCTCTACGAGCAGTACTTC.

V usage is TRBV19 and J usage is TRBJ1-5; D uncertain. V was shortened by 2 bases and J by 4 bases, with 6 bases between the two germline ends. CDR1 LNHDA and CDR2 SQIVND come from the germline V gene (reference sequence). CDR3 length: 13 residues. The CDR3 coding sequence is TGTGCCAGTAGTATAACCCGAAATCAGCCCCAGCATTTT. Protein product: CASSITRNQPQHF.

The V call is TRBV28, the J call TRBJ1-1; TRBD1 is a possible D gene (6 bases). The V gene's germline CDR1 is MDHEN and CDR2 SYDVKM. The V gene lost 10 bases and the J gene lost 3 bases, with 21 bases spanning the gap. The CDR3 contains 15 residues. As DNA, the CDR3 is TGTGCCACCAGAAGCAGGGGCCTTCGGTACACTGAAGCTTTCTTT. It codes for CATRSRGLRYTEAFF.

This clone was counted between two and nine times. The V call is TRBV19, the J call TRBJ2-3; TRBD2 matches at 7 bases. The V gene's germline CDR1 is LNHDA and CDR2 SQIVND (reference sequence). This CDR3 contains 15 residues. V lost 4 bases, J lost 5 bases, and 9 bases stayed unmatched. The CDR3, as DNA: TGTGCCAGTAGTAGGGGGGGTGCTCCGGGAGATACGCAGTATTTT. It is translated as CASSRGGAPGDTQYF.

V and J are TRBV28 and TRBJ1-2; no clear D. Germline V lookup: CDR1 MDHEN, CDR2 SYDVKM. Trimming cost V 7 bases and J 7 bases, with 16 bases left between them. CDR3 length: 13 residues. The CDR3 bases are TGTGCCAGCACCCGGGAAGGGATCTCTGGCTACACCTTC. It encodes CASTREGISGYTF.

The rearrangement joins TRBV28 to TRBJ1-5; D remains ambiguous. The V gene lost 2 bases and the J gene lost 6 bases, with 5 bases spanning the gap. Germline-derived CDR1 and CDR2 are MDHEN and SYDVKM. The CDR3 extends over 12 amino acids. CDR3 DNA: TGTGCCAGCAGTTTACCGGGTCAGCCCCAGCATTTT. It translates to CASSLPGQPQHF.

The chain joins TRBV21-1 to TRBJ2-3; the table names TRBD1, a call not compared with the DNA. TRBV21-1 constitutes a pseudogene. CDR3 length equals 17 residues. As DNA, the CDR3 is TGTGCCAGCAGCAAAGCTTACAGGGGGCCAAACACAGATACGCAGTATTTT. Residues: CASSKAYRGPNTDTQYF.

This clone was observed a handful of times. The rearrangement uses TRBV6-5 and TRBJ1-2, with D possibly being TRBD1 (5 bases). This CDR3 is 13 amino acids long. Trimming shortened V by 2 bases and J by 8 bases, and 12 bases separated the two germline ends. Germline CDR1 and CDR2: MNHEY and SVGAGI. In DNA form, the CDR3 reads TGTGCCAGCAGTTACCGGGACCTTAGGGGCTACACCTTC. Its protein is CASSYRDLRGYTF.